This entry lists 27 T cell receptor beta chains sequenced from one sample in a study of T cell changes during pregnancy in multiple sclerosis. Method: immunoSEQ multiplex PCR; TCRdb's copy keeps in-frame clones and lacks some. The data show tens of thousands of clones, 85% to 95% seen once. Specimen: CD4+ T cells from peripheral blood mononuclear cells, collected before pregnancy. Source of these receptors: a female donor with multiple sclerosis, enrolled in a pregnancy study.

This chain connects TRBV2 to TRBJ1-6, with 7 nucleotides matching TRBD1. Germline V gene data show CDR1 as SNHLY and CDR2 as FYNNEI. The CDR3 extends over 13 amino acids. The V and J ends lost 10 bases and 8 bases, in that order; junction bases with no gene match: 8. CDR3 sequence: CATKGDRDSPLHF. The DNA for the CDR3 is TGTGCCACCAAGGGGGACAGAGATTCACCCCTCCACTTT.

This rearrangement joins TRBV27 to TRBJ2-7; D perhaps matches TRBD2 (7 bases). The length of the CDR3 is 15 residues. With 2 bases removed from V and 0 bases from J, the gap between germline ends came to 11 bases. Germline V gene data show CDR1 as MNHEY and CDR2 as SMNVEV (reference sequence). The CDR3 here is CASSLKGGGSYEQYF. Here the CDR3 DNA reads TGTGCCAGCAGTTTAAAGGGGGGGGGCTCCTACGAGCAGTACTTC.

The genes are TRBV29-1 and TRBJ1-1; D is possibly TRBD1 (5 bases). This CDR3 region has 13 residues. Germline V lookup: CDR1 SQVTM, CDR2 ANQGSEA. V was cut by 2 bases and J by 3 bases, with 10 bases left in between. CDR3 sequence: CSVEQGGYTEAFF. CDR3 sequence (DNA): TGCAGCGTTGAACAGGGTGGGTACACTGAAGCTTTCTTT.

J is TRBJ2-3 and V is TRBV9; TRBD2 agrees at 8 bases. Germline CDR1 is SGDLS and CDR2 is YYNGEE. V trimming: 1 base; J trimming: 3 bases; junction bases outside the gene matches: 7. The CDR3 has 16 residues. As DNA, the CDR3 is TGTGCCAGCAGCGTACGAAGCGGGAGTAAAACAGATACGCAGTATTTT. Residues: CASSVRSGSKTDTQYF.

The rearrangement uses TRBV4-2 and TRBJ1-2; tentatively, D is TRBD1 (5 bases). CDR1 is LGHNA, CDR2 YNFKEQ, per germline. CDR3 size: 14 residues. V gave up 1 base and J gave up 6 bases, with 12 bases separating them. CDR3 loop: CASSQVDPGDGYTF. CDR3 in DNA: TGTGCCAGCAGCCAAGTGGACCCGGGGGATGGCTACACCTTC.

The CDR3 DNA follows: TGTGCCAGCAAGTCGGGACAGATCTCTGGGGCCAACGTCCTGACTTTC. Protein sequence: CASKSGQISGANVLTF. The chain has TRBV15 and TRBJ2-6; 7 bases fit TRBD1. V lost 10 bases to trimming and J lost 0 bases; unmatched junction nucleotides: 9. This CDR3 is built from 16 residues. CDR1 is LNHNV and CDR2 is YYDKDF in the germline V gene (reference sequence).

V gene TRBV11-1 combines with J gene TRBJ2-5; 8 nucleotides match TRBD2. This CDR3 comprises 15 residues. CDR1 SGHAT and CDR2 FQDESV come from the germline V gene (reference sequence). V lost 9 bases and J lost 4; bases outside the gene matches: 13. In nucleotides, the CDR3 is TGTGCCAGTGCTCAGCGGGAGATGTGGGGAGAGACCCAGTACTTC. Protein: CASAQREMWGETQYF.

The rearrangement uses TRBV13 and TRBJ2-3; weak D call: TRBD2 (5 bases). This CDR3 has 15 amino acids. CDR1 PRHDT and CDR2 FYEKMQ come from the germline V gene (reference sequence). V was shortened by 4 bases and J by 6 bases, with 17 bases between the two germline ends. The CDR3 coding sequence is TGTGCCAGCAGCTCACGGACTCAAGCGGTGGATACGCAGTATTTT. Translation: CASSSRTQAVDTQYF.

The chain combines TRBV5-6 with TRBJ1-5; 8 bases map to TRBD1. The V segment lost 3 bases and the J segment 7 bases; nucleotides outside the gene matches: 3. Germline lookup yields CDR1 SGHDT and CDR2 YYEEEE. There are 13 residues in the CDR3. The CDR3 DNA sequence: TGTGCCAGCAGCTCGACAGGGGCGCAGCCCCAGCATTTT. Protein sequence: CASSSTGAQPQHF.

The chain links TRBV20-1 to TRBJ2-7, with no clear D. From germline, CDR1 is DFQATT and CDR2 SNEGSKA (reference sequence). This CDR3 region has 11 residues. The V end was cut by 6 bases, the J end by 5 bases, with 11 bases between. In DNA, the CDR3 is TGCAGTGCCTCGGCCCAGGACGAGCAGTACTTC. This encodes CSASAQDEQYF.

The V gene is TRBV2, the J gene TRBJ2-3, with a possible D match to TRBD2 (6 bases). CDR1 is SNHLY, CDR2 FYNNEI, per germline. The CDR3 sequence is 11 residues long. Between the trimmed V and J ends, which lost 9 bases and 6 bases, there was a span of 10 bases. CDR3 coding DNA: TGTGCCAGTACTAGCCTCGATACGCAGTATTTT. Its protein product is CASTSLDTQYF.

The CDR3 coding sequence is TGTGCCAGCAGTTCGGCCCAGGGGGTCAACACTGAAGCTTTCTTT. Residues: CASSSAQGVNTEAFF. The gene calls are TRBV6-6 and TRBJ1-1; 7 bases line up with TRBD1. CDR1 and CDR2 from the germline V gene are MNHNY and SVGAGI (reference sequence). Losses at the gene ends were 4 bases for V and 2 bases for J; bases not matched to a gene: 7. The CDR3 is 15 residues long.

This clone occurred once. The rearrangement uses TRBV27 and TRBJ2-3; 7 nucleotides line up with TRBD2. Germline V CDR1 and CDR2: MNHEY, SMNVEV (reference sequence). The CDR3 has 14 residues. Trimming cost V 6 bases and J 4 bases; bases outside gene matches: 7. This CDR3 is CASSPRREADTQYF. Here the CDR3 DNA reads TGTGCCAGCAGCCCCCGACGGGAGGCAGATACGCAGTATTTT.

This chain connects TRBV7-2 to TRBJ2-7, with D possibly TRBD2 on 6 matching bases. Germline V gene sequence: CDR1 SGHTA, CDR2 FQGNSA. The V end lost 0 bases, the J end lost 7 bases, and 16 bases lay between the germline ends. The CDR3 extends over 15 amino acids. The CDR3 is CASSLALGTAGEQYF. CDR3 bases: TGTGCCAGCAGCTTAGCGCTTGGCACTGCGGGGGAGCAGTACTTC.

The chain combines TRBV19 with TRBJ1-2; the D gene is possibly TRBD1 (5 bases). V dropped 5 bases and J dropped 5 bases, with 21 bases sitting between them. The CDR3 loop spans 16 amino acids. Germline V gene lookup returns CDR1 LNHDA and CDR2 SQIVND (reference sequence). The CDR3 sequence: CASSYSRGGAGYGYTF. The DNA for the CDR3 is TGTGCCAGTAGTTACTCCAGAGGAGGGGCCGGGTATGGCTACACCTTC.

The chain links TRBV5-5 to TRBJ2-7; TRBD2 might be the D (5 bases). Per germline, CDR1 SGHKS and CDR2 YYEKEE (reference sequence). The CDR3 spans 13 residues. Trimming cost V 4 bases and J 0 bases, with 8 bases left between them. CDR3 sequence (DNA): TGTGCCAGCAGCCTCCGGGACTCCTACGAGCAGTACTTC. Translation gives CASSLRDSYEQYF. The full variable domain, in which reference TRBV5-5 and TRBJ2-7 provide the parts outside the CDR3, is DAGVTQSPTHLIKTRGQQVTLRCSPISGHKSVSWYQQVLGQGPQFIFQYYEKEERGRGNFPDRFSARQFPNYSSELNVNALLLGDSALYLCASSLRDSYEQYFGPGTRLTVT.

The chain has TRBV28 and TRBJ2-5; weak D call: TRBD2 (6 bases). CDR1 MDHEN and CDR2 SYDVKM come from the germline V gene. The CDR3 sequence is 12 residues long. V was clipped by 8 bases and J by 7 bases, with 14 bases between them. The CDR3 DNA follows: TGTGCCAGCGAAGGCGGGAAGAGGACCCAGTACTTC. Residues: CASEGGKRTQYF.

V gene TRBV7-2 combines with J gene TRBJ1-1; possibly TRBD1 for D (5 bases). V dropped 3 bases and J dropped 6 bases, with 8 bases sitting between them. CDR3 size: 12 residues. CDR1 SGHTA and CDR2 FQGNSA come from the germline V gene. CDR3 sequence reads: CASSFGGSEAFF. CDR3 nucleotide sequence: TGTGCCAGCAGCTTCGGGGGGTCTGAAGCTTTCTTT.

V gene TRBV5-1 combines with J gene TRBJ2-1; D perhaps matches TRBD1 (6 bases). Germline CDR1 is SGHRS and CDR2 is YFSETQ. The ends were cut back, 0 bases at V and 4 bases at J, with 14 bases in the middle. This CDR3 has 16 amino acids. DNA for the CDR3: TGCGCCAGCAGCTTGGTATCAGGGGCCGGGTACAATGAGCAGTTCTTC. This codes for CASSLVSGAGYNEQFF.

The V call is TRBV14, the J call TRBJ2-3, with D perhaps matching TRBD2 (5 bases). V was cut by 5 bases and J by 8 bases, with 14 bases left in between. Looked up from germline, CDR1 is SGHDN and CDR2 is FVKESK. The CDR3 has 13 residues. The CDR3 nucleotides read TGTGCCAGCAGCTTACTAGGCCCCCTTACGCAGTATTTT. Amino acid sequence: CASSLLGPLTQYF.

The chain carries TRBV4-3 and TRBJ1-3; D uncertain. The germline V gene encodes CDR1 LGHNA and CDR2 YSLEER. The CDR3 spans 15 residues. V shed 4 bases and J shed 0 bases, with 10 bases lying between them. The CDR3 sequence: CASSPDLFSGNTIYF. In DNA form, the CDR3 reads TGCGCCAGCAGCCCAGATCTTTTCTCTGGAAACACCATATATTTT.

In its sample, this clone was seen once. The gene calls are TRBV19 and TRBJ1-1, with TRBD1 identical over 8 bases. The CDR3 loop spans 14 amino acids. Germline V gives CDR1 LNHDA, CDR2 SQIVND (reference sequence). Trimming took 7 bases from V and 4 from J; bases not matched to a gene: 8. The CDR3 protein is CASIRTGLVTEAFF. The CDR3 nucleotides are TGTGCCAGTATTCGGACAGGGCTTGTCACTGAAGCTTTCTTT. Filled out from reference TRBV19 and TRBJ1-1, the complete variable domain reads DGGITQSPKYLFRKEGQNVTLSCEQNLNHDAMYWYRQDPGQGLRLIYYSQIVNDFQKGDIAEGYSVSREKKESFPLTVTSAQKNPTAFYLCASIRTGLVTEAFFGQGTRLTVV.

V and J are TRBV27 and TRBJ1-1; 7 bases align to TRBD1. With V trimmed by 0 bases and J by 5 bases, 9 bases remained unmatched. This CDR3 region has 16 residues. The germline gives CDR1 MNHEY, CDR2 SMNVEV (reference sequence). The CDR3: CASSLSIMQGVTEAFF. The CDR3 region has the DNA TGTGCCAGCAGTTTATCGATAATGCAGGGGGTTACTGAAGCTTTCTTT.

The chain combines TRBV5-6 with TRBJ2-2; weak D call: TRBD1 (6 bases). The CDR3 is 15 amino acids. Trimming cost V 4 bases and J 10 bases, with 20 bases left between them. Germline V CDR1 and CDR2: SGHDT, YYEEEE. CDR3 region: CASSLDDGGGSELFF. The CDR3 DNA reads as TGTGCCAGCAGCCTGGATGATGGGGGCGGGTCGGAGCTGTTTTTT.

For the CDR3, the DNA is TGTGCCACCACCAGGGACAGGGCTTCAGAGACCCAGTACTTC. Encoded protein: CATTRDRASETQYF. The chain links TRBV19 to TRBJ2-5, with 9 bases aligning to TRBD1. This CDR3 is 14 amino acids long. Losses at the gene ends were 10 bases for V and 4 bases for J; bases not matched to a gene: 10. Germline CDR1 LNHDA, CDR2 SQIVND (reference sequence).

The rearrangement uses TRBV7-2 and TRBJ1-2; 9 nucleotides line up with TRBD1. J gave up 3 bases and V 6 bases, and 8 bases lay outside the gene matches. CDR3 length: 15 amino acids. Germline assignment: CDR1 SGHTA and CDR2 FQGNSA. CDR3 sequence reads: CASRKGQGNHYGYTF. The CDR3 nucleotides are TGTGCCAGCAGGAAGGGACAGGGTAATCACTATGGCTACACCTTC.

This chain connects TRBV7-2 to TRBJ2-3; tentative D call: TRBD2 (6 bases). The CDR3 spans 14 residues. The ends were cut back, 7 bases at V and 2 bases at J, with 13 bases in the middle. The germline V gene has CDR1 SGHTA and CDR2 FQGNSA. The CDR3 region has the DNA TGTGCCAGCATAGTTGGGGGGTACACAGATACGCAGTATTTT. Its protein product is CASIVGGYTDTQYF.